Presented here are 27 T cell receptor beta chains from one specimen sequenced in a study of patients and donors after allogeneic stem cell transplantation. TCRdb re-called the RT-PCR reads with MiXCR, one entry per CDR3 protein. The table has about 960,000 distinct CDR3 sequences, under 20% seen once. The sequenced sample was blood, either unsorted or a sorted T cell fraction (not recorded which). Every receptor here comes from a human donor who was either an allogeneic HSCT recipient or a stem cell or donor lymphocyte infusion donor (not recorded which). It is not recorded whose cells these are; they may come from a transplant donor.

The chain combines TRBV6-1 with TRBJ1-2, with unresolved D. The V gene's germline CDR1 is MNHNS and CDR2 SASEGT. The length of the CDR3 is 13 residues. Trimming stripped 5 bases from V and 6 bases from J, with 13 bases between. In DNA form, the CDR3 reads TGTGCCAGCAGTACCGGGCCTCAGAATGGCTACACCTTC. It codes for CASSTGPQNGYTF.

This clonotype was counted between two and nine times. This sequence joins TRBV6-2 or TRBV6-3 and TRBJ2-5; D possibly corresponds to TRBD1 (6 bases). There are 14 residues in the CDR3. V lost 6 bases and J lost 2, with 13 bases in between. Germline V gene sequence: CDR1 MNHEY, CDR2 SVGEGT. CDR3 DNA sequence: TGTGCCAGCAGAAGACAGGCCCCGCAAGAGACCCAGTACTTC. Encoded protein: CASRRQAPQETQYF.

This clonotype was detected only a few times. CDR3 in DNA: TGTGCCAGCAGCATACCGGGACTTGGGAAAAACATTCAGTACTTC. Translating gives CASSIPGLGKNIQYF. The J gene is TRBJ2-4, the V gene TRBV5-5, with D perhaps matching TRBD2 (6 bases). The CDR3 spans 15 residues. The germline V and J ends were trimmed by 4 bases and 4 bases, with 15 bases remaining between them. Germline V lookup: CDR1 SGHKS, CDR2 YYEKEE (reference sequence).

This clonotype was counted a few times. The J gene is TRBJ1-1, the V gene TRBV12-3 or TRBV12-4; 7 nucleotides match TRBD1. With 6 bases clipped from V and 7 bases from J, the junction kept 11 bases outside the gene matches. This CDR3 has 14 amino acids. This CDR3 is CASRAARQGVEAFF. DNA for the CDR3: TGTGCCAGCAGAGCAGCGAGACAGGGTGTTGAAGCTTTCTTT.

This clonotype was detected a few times. V is TRBV27 and J is TRBJ2-1; D is uncertain. Germline lookup yields CDR1 MNHEY and CDR2 SMNVEV (reference sequence). V lost 2 bases to trimming and J lost 8 bases, with 7 bases between them. The CDR3 runs to 12 residues. The CDR3 nucleotides read TGTGCCAGCAGTTTAAATTACGATGAGCAGTTCTTC. Protein sequence: CASSLNYDEQFF.

The chain combines TRBV12-3 or TRBV12-4 with TRBJ1-2; 8 nucleotides align to TRBD1. The CDR3 totals 14 residues. V was clipped by 6 bases and J by 6 bases; unmatched bases: 9. CDR3: CASSSRQGWNGYTF. The CDR3 region has the DNA TGTGCCAGCAGCAGCAGACAGGGGTGGAATGGCTACACCTTC.

In its sample, this clonotype was seen many times. This sequence joins TRBV5-1 and TRBJ1-1; D remains unclear. Germline CDR1 SGHRS, CDR2 YFSETQ. The CDR3 consists of 13 residues. V lost 4 bases and J 3 bases, leaving 10 bases between the germline ends. CDR3 nucleotides: TGCGCCAGCAGCGGTTATGTGGACACTGAAGCTTTCTTT. Protein sequence: CASSGYVDTEAFF.

In its sample, this clonotype was seen a few times. As DNA, the CDR3 is TGTGCCAGCAGTTCCACACAGGGGAATGAGGGCTACACCTTC. Amino acids: CASSSTQGNEGYTF. The chain couples TRBV6-5 to TRBJ1-2, with TRBD1 identical over 7 bases. This CDR3 has 14 amino acids. The V and J ends lost 4 bases and 8 bases, in that order; junction bases with no gene match: 10. The germline gives CDR1 MNHEY, CDR2 SVGAGI.

This clonotype came up many times. This chain links TRBV12-3 or TRBV12-4 with TRBJ2-7; D is tentatively TRBD1 or TRBD2 (5 bases each). Trimming took 5 bases from V and 5 from J, leaving 16 bases between them. This CDR3 is built from 14 residues. The CDR3 DNA sequence: TGTGCCAGCAGTGACCGGGACCAAGCCGACGAGCAGTACTTC. Translated, it gives CASSDRDQADEQYF.

This sequence joins TRBV14 and TRBJ1-1; D is uncertain. The CDR3 runs 15 residues. Looked up from germline, CDR1 is SGHDN and CDR2 is FVKESK. Trimming removed 0 bases at V and 0 bases at J, with 8 bases between. The CDR3 region is CASSQDFIMNTEAFF. CDR3 DNA: TGTGCCAGCAGCCAAGATTTCATCATGAACACTGAAGCTTTCTTT.

This clonotype was seen only a few times. The rearrangement links TRBV7-2 to TRBJ1-1, with TRBD1 as a possible D gene (5 bases). Trimming shortened V by 7 bases and J by 1 base, and 13 bases separated the two germline ends. The germline V gene has CDR1 SGHTA and CDR2 FQGNSA. The CDR3 length is 14 residues. In DNA, the CDR3 is TGTGCCAGCAACCCAGGGTTGGGGAACACTGAAGCTTTCTTT. This encodes CASNPGLGNTEAFF. Full variable domain (missing parts from reference TRBV7-2 and TRBJ1-1): GAGVSQSPSNKVTEKGKDVELRCDPISGHTALYWYRQSLGQGLEFLIYFQGNSAPDKSGLPSDRFSAERTGGSVSTLTIQRTQQEDSAVYLCASNPGLGNTEAFFGQGTRLTVV.

Remarks on this clonotype: One end of the junction does not line up with germline, which may come from a read error. The chain uses TRBV12-3 or TRBV12-4 and TRBJ1-1, with TRBD1 as a possible D gene (6 bases). The CDR3 consists of 14 residues. DNA of the CDR3: TGTACCAGCAGTACCGGGACAATTAACACTGAAGCTTTCTTT. Translated: CTSSTGTINTEAFF.

This chain links TRBV14 with TRBJ2-7; the D is unclear. The CDR3 is made up of 13 amino acids. V shed 3 bases and J shed 4 bases, with 10 bases lying between them. The V gene's germline CDR1 is SGHDN and CDR2 FVKESK. CDR3 sequence reads: CASSQYPVYEQYF. CDR3 nucleotides: TGTGCCAGCAGCCAGTATCCAGTTTACGAGCAGTACTTC.

The sample holds a few counts of this clonotype. This rearrangement joins TRBV6-1 to TRBJ1-2; TRBD1 aligns across 7 bases. This CDR3 contains 13 residues. The germline gives CDR1 MNHNS, CDR2 SASEGT. V gave up 3 bases and J gave up 4 bases; unmatched junction bases: 2. CDR3 nucleotide sequence: TGTGCCAGCAGTGAGGGACAGCCCTATGGCTACACCTTC. This sequence encodes CASSEGQPYGYTF.

There are many counts of this clonotype. The CDR3 DNA sequence: TGCAGTGCCAACGGACTAGCGGGAGACCTTCCCTACGAGCAGTACTTC. The encoded protein is CSANGLAGDLPYEQYF. The V gene is TRBV20-1, the J gene TRBJ2-7; TRBD2 matches at 13 bases. The CDR3 is 16 amino acids. CDR1 DFQATT and CDR2 SNEGSKA come from the germline V gene (reference sequence). Germline trimming cut 6 bases from V and 2 bases from J; bases unmatched to any gene: 10.

This rearrangement joins TRBV3-1 to TRBJ1-4, with D tentatively TRBD1 (5 bases). The CDR3 totals 15 residues. The germline V and J ends were trimmed by 1 base and 5 bases, with 11 bases remaining between them. Germline lookup yields CDR1 LGHDT and CDR2 YNNKEL (reference sequence). This chain's CDR3 is CASSQGGRLNEKLFF. For the CDR3, the DNA is TGTGCCAGCAGCCAAGGGGGACGGTTGAATGAAAAACTGTTTTTT. Together with reference TRBV3-1 and TRBJ1-4, the CDR3 gives the full variable domain: DTAVSQTPKYLVTQMGNDKSIKCEQNLGHDTMYWYKQDSKKFLKIMFSYNNKELIINETVPNRFSPKSPDKAHLNLHINSLELGDSAVYFCASSQGGRLNEKLFFGSGTQLSVL.

CDR3 in DNA: TGCGCCAGCAGCTCAGGGAGCCCCTCGACCCTCCACTTT. Translation: CASSSGSPSTLHF. The chain couples TRBV5-1 to TRBJ1-6; perhaps TRBD1 as D (5 bases). V was clipped by 3 bases and J by 14 bases, with 15 bases between them. This CDR3 is 13 amino acids long. The germline CDR1 and CDR2 sequences are SGHRS and YFSETQ.

This clonotype was seen ten or more times. This chain connects TRBV12-3 or TRBV12-4 to TRBJ2-3; TRBD2 aligns across 12 bases. This CDR3 has 15 amino acids. The junction had 6 bases not matched to a gene; V was cut back by 5 bases and J by 6 bases. The CDR3 nucleotides read TGTGCCAGCAGTCGGACTAGCGGGGCTTCGGATACGCAGTATTTT. Its protein is CASSRTSGASDTQYF.

In this sample, this clonotype turned up a few times. This chain links TRBV18 with TRBJ2-3; tentative D call: TRBD2 (5 bases). Germline V lookup: CDR1 KGHSH, CDR2 LQKENI. V was pared by 4 bases and J by 6 bases, with 11 bases between. The CDR3 runs to 13 residues. This CDR3 is CASSRRSADTQYF. DNA for the CDR3: TGTGCCAGCTCACGACGTAGCGCCGATACGCAGTATTTT.

This chain uses TRBV12-3 or TRBV12-4 with TRBJ2-7, with D uncertain. The CDR3 covers 16 residues. V was shortened by 6 bases and J by 0 bases, with 18 bases between the two germline ends. The CDR3 loop reads CASSLGLGKSSYEQYF. CDR3 coding DNA: TGTGCCAGCAGCCTAGGGTTGGGGAAAAGCTCCTACGAGCAGTACTTC.

This clonotype was counted between two and nine times. The CDR3 region is CASSSNVAYEQYF. CDR3 nucleotide sequence: TGTGCCAGCAGCTCAAACGTCGCATACGAGCAGTACTTC. J is TRBJ2-7 and V is TRBV7-9; D is ambiguous. Trimming cost V 4 bases and J 4 bases, with 11 bases left between them. Germline V gene lookup returns CDR1 SEHNR and CDR2 FQNEAQ (reference sequence). This CDR3 is 13 amino acids long.

This sequence joins TRBV29-1 and TRBJ2-7, with D possibly being TRBD1 (6 bases). Germline CDR1 is SQVTM and CDR2 is ANQGSEA. This CDR3 region has 12 residues. Deletions cut 7 bases from V and 2 bases from J, with 12 bases between. CDR3 protein: CSARQATYEQYF. The CDR3 DNA reads as TGCAGCGCCCGACAGGCAACCTACGAGCAGTACTTC.

J is TRBJ2-7 and V is TRBV5-4; D is uncertain. The germline V gene encodes CDR1 SGHNT and CDR2 YYREEE (reference sequence). Trimming took 0 bases from V and 5 from J, leaving 6 bases between them. The CDR3 is made up of 12 amino acids. The CDR3 nucleotides read TGTGCCAGCAGCTTGGGTACTAACGAGCAGTACTTC. Amino acid sequence: CASSLGTNEQYF.

This clonotype has only a few counts. The genes are TRBV6-5 and TRBJ2-6; possibly TRBD1 or TRBD2 for D (6 bases each). Per germline, CDR1 MNHEY and CDR2 SVGAGI. V lost 2 bases and J 0 bases, leaving 11 bases between the germline ends. The CDR3 is made up of 17 amino acids. CDR3 nucleotide sequence: TGTGCCAGCAGTTACGGGGGGCTAATCTCTGGGGCCAACGTCCTGACTTTC. Protein product: CASSYGGLISGANVLTF.

J is TRBJ2-3 and V is TRBV6-5; D perhaps matches TRBD1 (6 bases). CDR1 and CDR2 from the germline V gene are MNHEY and SVGAGI. The V and J ends lost 2 bases and 4 bases respectively, with 10 bases between them. The CDR3 contains 14 residues. The CDR3 loop reads CASSYTGGPDTQYF. The CDR3 DNA reads TGTGCCAGCAGTTACACTGGGGGCCCAGATACGCAGTATTTT.

This sequence joins TRBV20-1 and TRBJ1-2; D gene unclear. V lost 1 base to trimming and J lost 3 bases, with 12 bases between them. This CDR3 comprises 14 residues. Germline V lookup: CDR1 DFQATT, CDR2 SNEGSKA (reference sequence). The DNA for the CDR3 is TGCAGTGCTAGAGTAGGACGGTTCGACTATGGCTACACCTTC. Residues: CSARVGRFDYGYTF.

This clonotype was detected a few times. The rearrangement uses TRBV20-1 and TRBJ1-5; maybe TRBD1 (5 bases). Deletions cut 6 bases from V and 3 bases from J, with 18 bases between. The CDR3 consists of 15 residues. In germline, CDR1 is DFQATT, CDR2 SNEGSKA (reference sequence). The CDR3 reads CSASLHRGLNQPQHF. CDR3 DNA: TGCAGTGCGAGTCTACACCGGGGCCTCAATCAGCCCCAGCATTTT.